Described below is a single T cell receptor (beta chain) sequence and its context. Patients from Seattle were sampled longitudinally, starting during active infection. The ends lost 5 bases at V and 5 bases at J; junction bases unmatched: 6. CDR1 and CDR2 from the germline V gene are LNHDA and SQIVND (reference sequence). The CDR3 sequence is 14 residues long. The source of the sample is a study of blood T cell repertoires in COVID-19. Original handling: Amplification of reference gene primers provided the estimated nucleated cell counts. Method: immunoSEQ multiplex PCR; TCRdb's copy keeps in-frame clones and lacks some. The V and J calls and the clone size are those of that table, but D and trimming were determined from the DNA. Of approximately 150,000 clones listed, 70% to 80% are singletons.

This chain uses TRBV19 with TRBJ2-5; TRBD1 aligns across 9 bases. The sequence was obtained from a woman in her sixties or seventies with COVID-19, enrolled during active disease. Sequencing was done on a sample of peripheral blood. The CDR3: CASSPTGGGETQYF. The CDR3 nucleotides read TGTGCCAGTAGTCCGACAGGGGGGGGCGAGACCCAGTACTTC.